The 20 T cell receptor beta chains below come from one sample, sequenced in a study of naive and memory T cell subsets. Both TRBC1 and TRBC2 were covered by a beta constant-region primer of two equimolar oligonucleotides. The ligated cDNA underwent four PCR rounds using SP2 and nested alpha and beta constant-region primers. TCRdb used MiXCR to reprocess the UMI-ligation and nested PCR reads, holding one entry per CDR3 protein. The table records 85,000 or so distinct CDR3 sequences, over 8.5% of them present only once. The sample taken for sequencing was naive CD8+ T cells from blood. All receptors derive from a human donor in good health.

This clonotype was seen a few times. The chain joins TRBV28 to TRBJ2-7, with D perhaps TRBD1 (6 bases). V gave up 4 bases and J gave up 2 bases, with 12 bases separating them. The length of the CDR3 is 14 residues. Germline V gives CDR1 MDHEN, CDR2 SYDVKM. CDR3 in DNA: TGTGCCAGCAGTTCGGCAGGGGCCACCTACGAGCAGTACTTC. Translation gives CASSSAGATYEQYF.

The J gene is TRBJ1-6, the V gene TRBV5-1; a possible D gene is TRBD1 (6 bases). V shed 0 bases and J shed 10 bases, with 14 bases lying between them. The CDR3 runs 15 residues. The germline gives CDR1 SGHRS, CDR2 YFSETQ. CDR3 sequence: CASSLVQGSNSPLHF. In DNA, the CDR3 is TGCGCCAGCAGCTTGGTTCAGGGGTCCAACTCACCCCTCCACTTT.

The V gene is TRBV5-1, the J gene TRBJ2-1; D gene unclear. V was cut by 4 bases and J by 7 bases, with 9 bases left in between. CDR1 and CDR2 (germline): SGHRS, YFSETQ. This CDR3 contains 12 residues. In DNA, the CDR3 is TGCGCCAGCAGCGAGGAGCTTAATGAGCAGTTCTTC. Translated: CASSEELNEQFF.

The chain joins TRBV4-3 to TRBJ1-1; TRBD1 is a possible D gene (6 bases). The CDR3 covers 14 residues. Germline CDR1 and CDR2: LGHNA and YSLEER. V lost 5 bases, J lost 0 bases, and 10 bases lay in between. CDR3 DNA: TGCGCCAGCAGCTACGGACAGATGAACACTGAAGCTTTCTTT. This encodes CASSYGQMNTEAFF.

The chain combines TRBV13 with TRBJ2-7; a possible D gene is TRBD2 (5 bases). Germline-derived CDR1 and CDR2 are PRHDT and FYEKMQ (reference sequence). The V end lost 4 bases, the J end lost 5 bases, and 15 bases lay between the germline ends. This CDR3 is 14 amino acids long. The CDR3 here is CASSWSELRDEQYF. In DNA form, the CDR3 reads TGTGCCAGCAGCTGGAGCGAGCTGAGGGACGAGCAGTACTTC. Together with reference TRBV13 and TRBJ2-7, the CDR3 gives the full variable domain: AAGVIQSPRHLIKEKRETATLKCYPIPRHDTVYWYQQGPGQDPQFLISFYEKMQSDKGSIPDRFSAQQFSDYHSELNMSSLELGDSALYFCASSWSELRDEQYFGPGTRLTVT.

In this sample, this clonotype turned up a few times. In DNA form, the CDR3 reads TGTGCTAGTGGTTTGATGGGGGACAGCAATCAGCCCCAGCATTTT. Translated: CASGLMGDSNQPQHF. V and J are TRBV12-5 and TRBJ1-5, with D possibly matching TRBD1 (5 bases). CDR1 and CDR2 (germline): LGHNT, FRNRAP. The ends were cut back, 2 bases at V and 1 base at J, with 9 bases in the middle. This CDR3 has 15 amino acids. Together with reference TRBV12-5 and TRBJ1-5, the CDR3 gives the full variable domain: DARVTQTPRHKVTEMGQEVTMRCQPILGHNTVFWYRQTMMQGLELLAYFRNRAPLDDSGMPKDRFSAEMPDATLATLKIQPSEPRDSAVYFCASGLMGDSNQPQHFGDGTRLSIL.

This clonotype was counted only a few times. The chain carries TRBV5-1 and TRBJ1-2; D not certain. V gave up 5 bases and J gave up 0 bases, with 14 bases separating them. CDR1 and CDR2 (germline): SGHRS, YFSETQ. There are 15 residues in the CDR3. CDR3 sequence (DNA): TGCGCCAGCAGTTATGACCGAACCTCTAACTATGGCTACACCTTC. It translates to CASSYDRTSNYGYTF.

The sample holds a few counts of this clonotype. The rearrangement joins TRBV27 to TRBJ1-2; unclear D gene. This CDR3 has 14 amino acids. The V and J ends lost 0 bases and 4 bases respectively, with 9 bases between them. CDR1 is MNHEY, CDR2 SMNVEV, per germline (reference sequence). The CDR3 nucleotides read TGTGCCAGCAGTTTATCGCTAACGAGCTATGGCTACACCTTC. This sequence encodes CASSLSLTSYGYTF.

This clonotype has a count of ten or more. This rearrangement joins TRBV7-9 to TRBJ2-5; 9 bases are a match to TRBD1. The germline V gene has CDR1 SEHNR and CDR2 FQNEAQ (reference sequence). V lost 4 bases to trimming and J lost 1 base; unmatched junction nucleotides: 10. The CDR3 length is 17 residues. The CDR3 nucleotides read TGTGCCAGCAGCTCCGACCGGGACAGGGACCTCCAAGAGACCCAGTACTTC. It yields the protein CASSSDRDRDLQETQYF.

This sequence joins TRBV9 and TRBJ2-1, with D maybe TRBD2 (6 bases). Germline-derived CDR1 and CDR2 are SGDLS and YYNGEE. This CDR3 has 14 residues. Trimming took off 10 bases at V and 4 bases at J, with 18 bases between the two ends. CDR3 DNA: TGTGCCGGGTCCTCGGGACTGTCATACAATGAGCAGTTCTTC. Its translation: CAGSSGLSYNEQFF.

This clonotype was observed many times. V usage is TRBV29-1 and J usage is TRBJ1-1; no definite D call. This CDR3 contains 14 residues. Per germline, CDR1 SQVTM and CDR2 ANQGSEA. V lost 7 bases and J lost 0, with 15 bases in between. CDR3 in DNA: TGCAGCGCAGAGTATGAACTGATGAACACTGAAGCTTTCTTT. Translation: CSAEYELMNTEAFF.

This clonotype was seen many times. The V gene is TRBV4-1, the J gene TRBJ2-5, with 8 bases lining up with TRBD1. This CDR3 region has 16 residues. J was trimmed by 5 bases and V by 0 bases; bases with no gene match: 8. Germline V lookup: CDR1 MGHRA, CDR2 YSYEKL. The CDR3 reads CASSQDFQGARETQYF. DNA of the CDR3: TGCGCCAGCAGCCAAGATTTCCAGGGGGCGAGGGAGACCCAGTACTTC.

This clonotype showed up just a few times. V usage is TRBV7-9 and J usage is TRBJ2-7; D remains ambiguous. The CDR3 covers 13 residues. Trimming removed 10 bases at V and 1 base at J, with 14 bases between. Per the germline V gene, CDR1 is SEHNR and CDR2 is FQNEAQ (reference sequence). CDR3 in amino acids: CATVLTNSYEQYF. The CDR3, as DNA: TGTGCCACCGTGTTAACCAATTCCTACGAGCAGTACTTC.

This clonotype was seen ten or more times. The CDR3 spells CASSEYSGRRSEQYF. The CDR3 coding sequence is TGCGCCAGCAGTGAGTATAGCGGGAGACGCAGCGAGCAGTACTTC. The J gene is TRBJ2-7, the V gene TRBV10-1, with TRBD2 matching over 9 bases. With 1 base clipped from V and 6 bases from J, the junction kept 7 bases outside the gene matches. The CDR3 has 15 residues. Germline-derived CDR1 and CDR2 are WNHNN and SYGVQD (reference sequence).

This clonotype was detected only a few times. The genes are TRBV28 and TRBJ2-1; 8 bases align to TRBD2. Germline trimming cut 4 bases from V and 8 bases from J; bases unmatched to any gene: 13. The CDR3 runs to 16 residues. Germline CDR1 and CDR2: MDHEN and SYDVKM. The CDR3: CASSSGLARKYDEQFF. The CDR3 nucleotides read TGTGCCAGCAGTTCTGGACTAGCCAGGAAATATGATGAGCAGTTCTTC.

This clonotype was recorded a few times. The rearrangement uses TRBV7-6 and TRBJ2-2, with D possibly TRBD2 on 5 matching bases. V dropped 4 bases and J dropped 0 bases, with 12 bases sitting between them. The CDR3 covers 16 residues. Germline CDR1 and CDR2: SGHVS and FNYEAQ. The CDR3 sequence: CASSSGLLTNTGELFF. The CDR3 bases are TGTGCCAGCAGCTCCGGACTGTTAACGAACACCGGGGAGCTGTTTTTT.

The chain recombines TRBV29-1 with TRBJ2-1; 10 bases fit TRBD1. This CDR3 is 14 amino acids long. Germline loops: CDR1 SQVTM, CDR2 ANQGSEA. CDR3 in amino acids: CSARDRGFYNEQFF. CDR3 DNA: TGCAGTGCTCGGGACAGGGGTTTCTACAATGAGCAGTTCTTC.

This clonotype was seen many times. The CDR3 sequence is CSPYHQRDEQFF. The CDR3 region has the DNA TGCAGTCCCTATCATCAGCGGGATGAGCAGTTCTTC. The chain combines TRBV20-1 with TRBJ2-1; perhaps TRBD2 as D (6 bases). Trimming stripped 8 bases from V and 8 bases from J, with 16 bases between. CDR3 length: 12 amino acids. The V gene's germline CDR1 is DFQATT and CDR2 SNEGSKA (reference sequence).

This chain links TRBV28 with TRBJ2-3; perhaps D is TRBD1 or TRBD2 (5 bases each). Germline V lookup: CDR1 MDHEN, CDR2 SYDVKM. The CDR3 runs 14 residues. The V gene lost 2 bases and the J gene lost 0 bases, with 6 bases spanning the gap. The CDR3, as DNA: TGTGCCAGCAGTTTAGGGGGTAGCACAGATACGCAGTATTTT. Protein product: CASSLGGSTDTQYF.

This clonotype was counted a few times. CDR3 loop: CASSPRDRGQDSPLHF. CDR3 bases: TGCGCCAGCAGCCCCCGGGACAGGGGGCAGGATTCACCCCTCCACTTT. This chain joins TRBV4-1 and TRBJ1-6, with 12 bases identical to TRBD1. In germline, CDR1 is MGHRA, CDR2 YSYEKL. V trimming: 4 bases; J trimming: 8 bases; junction bases outside the gene matches: 6. The CDR3 has 16 residues.